The rows below give T cell receptor beta chains drawn from one sample of a study of cytomegalovirus exposure and HLA in healthy donors. Some clones are missing from TCRdb's copy, which holds only in-frame ones; the method was immunoSEQ multiplex PCR. Counted here are 210,000 or so clones, about 74% occurring once; the ten biggest clones make up 15% to 17%. Specimen: PBMCs. Every receptor here comes from a man in his forties in good health and CMV-seronegative. Each CDR3 is given with its conserved first and last residue. Each record gives: V gene, J gene, clone size, D gene, CDR3 protein, CDR3 DNA. The D gene is left open where the match is weak. The size entry is marked missing in some rows and otherwise reads once, few, many or a size class.

TRBV28	TRBJ2-6	.	.	CASSVPGVSGANVLTF	TGTGCCAGCAGTGTTCCGGGGGTCTCTGGGGCCAACGTCCTGACTTTC
TRBV7-2	TRBJ2-3	.	.	CASSISPTDTQYF	TGTGCCAGCAGCATTAGCCCCACAGATACGCAGTATTTT
TRBV11-2	TRBJ1-1	.	.	CASSLDRETEAFF	TGTGCCAGCAGCTTAGATCGGGAAACTGAAGCTTTCTTT
TRBV5-6	TRBJ2-1	.	TRBD1	CASSLGDRGYNEQFF	TGTGCCAGCAGCTTGGGGGACAGGGGATACAATGAGCAGTTCTTC
TRBV11-3	TRBJ1-5	.	.	CASSFSGMDQPQHF	TGTGCCAGCAGCTTTTCAGGGATGGATCAGCCCCAGCATTTT
TRBV28	TRBJ1-2	.	TRBD1	CASAGAGTGLDGYTF	TGTGCCAGCGCTGGGGCCGGGACAGGGCTCGACGGCTACACCTTC
TRBV7-9	TRBJ2-2	.	.	CASSRTTGSSGELFF	TGTGCCAGCAGCCGCACCACAGGGTCCAGCGGGGAGCTGTTTTTT
TRBV28	TRBJ2-5	.	.	CASSLSVRRETQYF	TGTGCCAGCAGTTTATCTGTCCGGCGGGAGACCCAGTACTTC
TRBV11-3	TRBJ2-3	.	.	CASSSRQDSTDTQYF	TGTGCCAGCAGCTCACGACAGGATAGCACAGATACGCAGTATTTT
TRBV2	TRBJ1-5	.	TRBD1	CASNHGTDTPNQPQHF	TGTGCCAGCAATCACGGGACAGACACTCCGAATCAGCCCCAGCATTTT
TRBV6-5	TRBJ2-6	.	TRBD1	CASRNRGAGANVLTF	TGTGCCAGCAGAAACAGGGGGGCTGGGGCCAACGTCCTGACTTTC
TRBV7-9	TRBJ2-7	.	TRBD1	CSSSLGTGAAGEYF	TGTTCCAGCAGCTTAGGGACAGGGGCCGCCGGGGAGTACTTC
TRBV28	TRBJ2-4	.	.	CASASGGWDIQYF	TGTGCCAGCGCCTCCGGAGGGTGGGACATTCAGTACTTC
TRBV5-4	TRBJ2-6	.	.	CASTLDQTGANVLTF	TGTGCCAGCACCCTAGACCAGACTGGGGCCAACGTCCTGACTTTC
TRBV4-1	TRBJ2-7	.	.	CASSQIPDRDFYEQYF	TGCGCCAGCAGCCAGATTCCAGATCGAGACTTTTACGAGCAGTACTTC
TRBV27	TRBJ1-1	once	.	CASSSRGFGRTEAFF	TGTGCCAGCAGTTCCCGGGGCTTTGGGAGGACTGAAGCTTTCTTT
TRBV15	TRBJ1-1	.	.	CATSTYTEAFF	TGTGCCACCAGCACTTACACGGAAGCTTTCTTT
TRBV5-4	TRBJ1-2	.	.	CASSLGAGGNYGYTF	TGTGCCAGCAGCTTGGGGGCGGGCGGAAACTATGGCTACACCTTC
TRBV18	TRBJ2-7	.	TRBD2	CASSPSFWTSGSYEQYF	TGTGCCAGCTCACCATCGTTTTGGACTAGCGGGAGCTACGAGCAGTACTTC
TRBV5-1	TRBJ1-1	.	TRBD1	CASAGGTEAFF	TGCGCCAGCGCAGGGGGCACTGAAGCTTTCTTT
TRBV6-4	TRBJ1-5	.	TRBD1	CASSNKRDRIYNQPQHF	TGTGCCAGCAGTAACAAAAGGGACAGGATCTACAATCAGCCCCAGCATTTT
TRBV7-2	TRBJ2-5	once	.	CASSPSGWGGLQETQYF	TGTGCCAGCAGCCCCTCAGGGTGGGGGGGGCTCCAGGAGACCCAGTACTTC
TRBV21-1	TRBJ2-4	.	.	CASSKRGGRGAKNIQYF	TGTGCCAGCAGCAAAAGGGGGGGCAGAGGGGCCAAAAACATTCAGTACTTC
TRBV2	TRBJ1-1	.	.	CASPRDNRGTEAFF	TGTGCCAGCCCTCGAGACAATCGGGGCACTGAAGCTTTCTTT
TRBV4-3	TRBJ1-5	many	.	CASSQDFGNSNQPQHF	TGCGCCAGCAGCCAAGATTTCGGTAATAGCAATCAGCCCCAGCATTTT
TRBV5-4	TRBJ2-2	.	.	CASSSTGYTGELFF	TGTGCCAGCAGCTCAACAGGGTACACCGGGGAGCTGTTTTTT
TRBV4-1	TRBJ2-1	.	.	CASSQSSGVYNEQFF	TGCGCCAGCAGCCAAAGCTCGGGGGTTTACAATGAGCAGTTCTTC
TRBV14	TRBJ2-7	.	TRBD2	CASSQSREGPYEQYF	TGTGCCAGCAGCCAATCGCGGGAGGGCCCCTACGAGCAGTACTTC
TRBV7-8	TRBJ2-3	.	TRBD1	CASSPTTGVGTDTQYF	TGTGCCAGCAGCCCGACGACAGGGGTGGGTACAGATACGCAGTATTTT
TRBV6-5	TRBJ2-3	.	TRBD1	CASSYWGQLADTQYF	TGTGCCAGCAGTTATTGGGGACAGTTGGCAGATACGCAGTATTTT
TRBV5-1	TRBJ1-1	.	.	CASSPNLGNTEAFF	TGCGCCAGCAGCCCTAATCTAGGAAACACTGAAGCTTTCTTT
TRBV7-9	TRBJ2-3	.	TRBD2	CASSSGGITDTQYF	TGTGCCAGCAGCTCCGGGGGGATCACAGATACGCAGTATTTT
TRBV25-1	TRBJ1-1	.	.	CASSDVRSNTEAFF	TGTGCCAGCAGTGACGTCAGATCGAACACTGAAGCTTTCTTT
TRBV6-1	TRBJ1-1	few	.	CASSEYSNTEAFF	TGTGCCAGCAGTGAATACTCCAACACTGAAGCTTTCTTT
TRBV5-1	TRBJ2-7	.	.	CASSPGGTIYEQYF	TGCGCCAGCAGCCCCGGTGGGACAATATACGAGCAGTACTTC
TRBV2	TRBJ2-1	.	.	CASSRRAPYNEQFF	TGTGCCAGCAGTCGGAGGGCCCCTTACAATGAGCAGTTCTTC
TRBV29-1	TRBJ1-2	.	.	CSVISRGGYTF	TGCAGCGTTATATCCAGGGGTGGCTACACCTTC